Below, one T cell receptor (beta chain) is given with its context. Its target antigen remains unknown. No clone much larger than this one lies a single base away; base qualities are absent. The data originate from a study of technical replicates of blood from a handful of donors (dated by TCRdb to the late 2010s). Preparation of the library involved the immunoSEQ multiplex PCR assay. This is the immuneACCESS table as TCRdb keeps it, with only in-frame sequences that have V and J called. A part of the clones is gone; compared with another copy, unresolved V genes explain less than half, and the rest is unexplained. Recorded for this sample are approximately 82,000 clones; under 96% of them occurred a single time. 0.37% of the sample belongs to the ten largest clones. V loses 7 bases, J loses 3 bases, and the germline ends lie 17 bases apart. The CDR3 measures 15 amino acids from cysteine to phenylalanine. Just CDR3 DNA is preserved here, 45 bases in frame from base 1. The germline V gene yields SNHLY for CDR1 and FYNNEI for CDR2.

Sequenced sample: T cells isolated from PBMCs. The sequence joins TRBV2 to TRBJ2-3; the D gene assignment is ambiguous. The TCR originated in a human donor in good health. The DNA is TGTGCCAGCATGAAAATAACAGCCTTTACAGATACGCAGTATTTT. This is translated as CASMKITAFTDTQYF.